This TCR beta chain was found in a study of blood T cell repertoires in COVID-19 (dated by TCRdb to 2018 to 2021). With respect to the entire study: Samples from collaborators originated in the United States, Italy and Spain and spanned both the acute and convalescent phases of COVID-19. Subjects who had been exposed to COVID-19, were actively infected with it, or had recovered from it provided the deeply sampled blood TCRbeta repertoires that made up the dataset. The material from the prospective study consisted of cDNA or gDNA derived from T cells, B-cell-depleted T cells, or PBMCs. Where available, HLA class I and class II types were taken from metadata supplied by the sample provider and were not determined by assay-based typing. The repertoires were made available in a free public database intended to serve as a resource for research on the immune response to SARS-CoV-2. The samples were drawn from the first 160 participants of the ongoing ImmuneRACE study and from 1,200 or so subjects provided by 6 global collaborators. The sample metadata nearly always contained a de-identified subject ID, COVID-19 status, age in years and sex. The study at large found these results: The quantity of clinical and demographic metadata differed by source and by participant and was supplied without curation.

To note about this clone: The antigen this receptor binds is unknown. The record has no base qualities; no much larger clone is one base away.

TCRbeta CDR3 regions were amplified from genomic DNA by means of the immunoSEQ Assay, a bias-controlled multiplex PCR. The study's own analysis went as follows. Nucleated cell counts per sample were estimated from amplification of reference gene primers within the assay. To quantify the absolute abundance of each unique TCRbeta CDR3 rearrangement, sequence reads were collapsed and filtered. For each sample, productive Simpson clonality was calculated as the square root of Simpson's diversity index over productive rearrangements. Entries here come from immuneACCESS through TCRdb and include only in-frame sequences with V and J called. Some clones fail to appear in such tables; in the studies checked, an unresolved V gene covers under half of the shortfall, and the cause of the remainder is unknown. From that table come the V and J calls and clone size; the DNA was used to work out D and trimming. For this sample the table gives about 290,000 clones, of which roughly 90% were detected only once. Jointly, the top ten make up about 1.7% of the sample.

The CDR3 has 13 amino acids, counting the end cysteine and phenylalanine. CDR3 DNA only is kept here, 39 bases in frame from base 1. The germline V end is reduced by 8 bases and the J end by 8 bases; junction bases left unmatched: 6. In the prospective study, participants were about 18 to 95 years old, resided in about 25 geographic areas of the United States, and were enrolled through a virtual design. In the prospective study, cohorts were assigned on the basis of participant-reported clinical history obtained from a screening survey and a study questionnaire. For ImmuneRACE Cohort 3, a participant was defined as recovered based on two consecutive negative NP/OP PCR tests, clearance by a healthcare professional, or resolution of symptoms. In the prospective study, mobile phlebotomists collected whole blood, serum and a nasopharyngeal or oropharyngeal swab from each participant. Prospective study participants could optionally give additional blood draws and questionnaires over an approximately two-month period. Prospective study blood samples were shipped either frozen or at room temperature before DNA extraction.

The sequenced sample was PBMCs or T cells enriched from blood (not recorded which). The receptor was isolated from a woman in her thirties or forties who had recovered from COVID-19. The sequence links TRBV12-3 or TRBV12-4 to TRBJ1-6; 7 bases in between match TRBD1. The nucleotide sequence reads TGTGCCAGCCGAGGGGGCTTAGATTCACCCCTCCACTTT. This gives the protein CASRGGLDSPLHF.